This T cell receptor beta chain was sequenced in a study of response to subunit inactivated influenza vaccine. Whole-study results and caveats: Authors proposed each seasonal influenza vaccination draws in few new T cells.

Trimming left V 4 bases short and J 5 bases short, with 3 bases between. The germline V gene has CDR1 MGHDK and CDR2 SYGVNS. The CDR3 sequence is 10 residues long. One entry per CDR3 protein, called by TCRdb with MiXCR from the RT-PCR reads. The table includes 500,000 to 600,000 distinct CDR3 sequences, 12% detected once. To note about this clonotype: The antigen is unknown. A much larger clone differs from this one at a single base, so this may be a read error.

The rearrangement uses TRBV25-1 and TRBJ2-7; D ambiguous. This sequence originates from a man in his forties or fifties who received an inactivated influenza vaccine. Sequenced material: PBMCs from blood, taken on the day of vaccination. CDR3 loop: CASSGHEQYF. The DNA for the CDR3 is TGTGCCAGCAGTGGACACGAGCAGTACTTC.